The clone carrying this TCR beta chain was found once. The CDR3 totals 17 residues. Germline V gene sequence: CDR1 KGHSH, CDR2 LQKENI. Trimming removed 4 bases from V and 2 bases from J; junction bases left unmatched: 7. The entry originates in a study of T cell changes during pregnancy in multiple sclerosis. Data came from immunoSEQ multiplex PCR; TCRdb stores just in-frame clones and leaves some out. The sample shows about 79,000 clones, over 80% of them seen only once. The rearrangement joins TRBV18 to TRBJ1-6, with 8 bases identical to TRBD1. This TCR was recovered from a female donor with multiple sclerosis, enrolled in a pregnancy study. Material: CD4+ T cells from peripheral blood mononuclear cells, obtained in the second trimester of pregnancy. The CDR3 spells CASSQRTGKAYNSPLHF. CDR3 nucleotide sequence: TGTGCCAGCTCACAAAGGACAGGGAAGGCCTATAATTCACCCCTCCACTTT.